This T cell receptor (beta chain) originates from a study of radiotherapy plus CTLA-4 blockade in lung cancer. Findings of the study overall: After radiotherapy and ipilimumab, tumor-derived clones expanded in peripheral blood. In blood, early T cell clone dynamics reportedly predicted response best, together with interferon-beta.

CTLA-4 blockade with ipilimumab, together with focal radiation, was given to patients with chemo-refractory metastatic non-small-cell lung cancer. Trimming at V came to 5 bases and at J to 6 bases, leaving 21 bases not matched to a gene. The CDR3 is made up of 19 amino acids. Per the germline V gene, CDR1 is SGHVS and CDR2 is FNYEAQ. A remark on this clone: Its antigen is unknown.

Libraries were prepared by immunoSEQ multiplex PCR; TCRdb keeps only in-frame clonotypes and omits some of them. The sample has 90,000 to 95,000 clones; 83% are singletons. Source: peripheral blood, taken from a patient treated with radiotherapy plus ipilimumab. The chain combines TRBV7-6 with TRBJ2-3; 9 bases are a match to TRBD2. The TCR comes from a human donor with non-small cell lung cancer who had stable disease on radiotherapy plus ipilimumab. CDR3: CASSLPGWRGRGIVDTQYF. Written as DNA, the CDR3 is TGTGCCAGCAGCCTCCCCGGGTGGCGCGGGAGGGGGATTGTTGATACGCAGTATTTT.